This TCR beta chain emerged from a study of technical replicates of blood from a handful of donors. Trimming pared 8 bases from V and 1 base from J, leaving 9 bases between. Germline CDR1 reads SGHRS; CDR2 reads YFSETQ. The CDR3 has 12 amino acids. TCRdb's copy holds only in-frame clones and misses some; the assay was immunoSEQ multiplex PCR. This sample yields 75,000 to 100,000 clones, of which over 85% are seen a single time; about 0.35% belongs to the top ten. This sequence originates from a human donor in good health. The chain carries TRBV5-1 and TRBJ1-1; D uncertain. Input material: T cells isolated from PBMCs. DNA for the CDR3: TGCGCCAGTTCCCATTCGAACACTGAAGCTTTCTTT. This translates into CASSHSNTEAFF.